This entry lists 27 T cell receptor beta chains sequenced from one sample in a study of blood T cell repertoires in COVID-19. Produced via immunoSEQ multiplex PCR; TCRdb's table is partial and in-frame only. The sample shows 190,000 or so clones, roughly 90% of them seen only once. Input material: PBMCs or T cells enriched from blood (not recorded which). Receptors originate from a woman aged 25 to 39 who had been exposed to COVID-19.

The DNA for the CDR3 is TGTGCCAGCAGTGAGAGTGGACAGGGGAGCGGCACTGAAGCTTTCTTT. Encoded protein: CASSESGQGSGTEAFF. The chain carries TRBV2 and TRBJ1-1, with 9 positions matching TRBD1. The CDR3 covers 16 residues. Germline lookup yields CDR1 SNHLY and CDR2 FYNNEI. Unmatched junction bases numbered 9, after V lost 3 bases and J lost 4 bases.

V gene TRBV10-3 combines with J gene TRBJ1-2; D might be TRBD1 (5 bases). This CDR3 has 15 residues. The V gene's germline CDR1 is ENHRY and CDR2 SYGVKD. V lost 2 bases, J lost 6 bases, and 16 bases lay in between. The CDR3, as DNA: TGTGCCATCAGTGAGCCATGGGGGGGGAAGGATGGCTACACCTTC. Encoded protein: CAISEPWGGKDGYTF.

CDR3 sequence reads: CASSQASGLADEQFF. As DNA, the CDR3 is TGCGCCAGCAGCCAAGCCTCGGGACTAGCGGATGAGCAGTTCTTC. The V call is TRBV4-1, the J call TRBJ2-1; 11 nucleotides match TRBD2. V dropped 1 base and J dropped 8; count of bases not matched to a gene: 4. The CDR3 runs to 15 residues. The V gene's germline CDR1 is MGHRA and CDR2 YSYEKL.

This chain connects TRBV2 to TRBJ2-7, with no clear D. Germline V gene lookup returns CDR1 SNHLY and CDR2 FYNNEI. The V end was cut by 7 bases, the J end by 5 bases, with 15 bases between. The CDR3 spans 13 residues. Here the CDR3 reads CASTASRLDEQYF. The DNA of the CDR3 is TGTGCCAGCACTGCGAGCAGGCTCGACGAGCAGTACTTC.

This chain links TRBV3-1 (or the pseudogene TRBV3-2) with TRBJ1-3; 8 bases line up with TRBD1. Germline V gene data show CDR1 as LGHDT and CDR2 as YNNKEL (reference sequence). The trim removed 4 bases at V and 4 bases at J, leaving 6 bases unmatched. CDR3 size: 15 residues. The CDR3 coding sequence is TGTGCCAGCAGCCGCGGACAGGGCTCAGGAAACACCATATATTTT. Translation: CASSRGQGSGNTIYF.

The rearrangement uses TRBV7-9 and TRBJ1-4; the D gene is possibly TRBD1 (5 bases). This CDR3 has 15 residues. The V gene lost 0 bases and the J gene lost 5 bases, with 10 bases spanning the gap. Germline loops: CDR1 SEHNR, CDR2 FQNEAQ (reference sequence). CDR3 in DNA: TGTGCCAGCAGCTTAGCCGGGGGAGACAATGAAAAACTGTTTTTT. It is translated as CASSLAGGDNEKLFF.

This clone was counted between two and nine times. In DNA, the CDR3 is TGTGCCAGCAAGGGACAGGGAGGCACTGAAGCTTTCTTT. This translates into CASKGQGGTEAFF. This chain connects TRBV12-3 or TRBV12-4 to TRBJ1-1, with TRBD1 identical over 9 bases. This CDR3 region has 13 residues. V was pared by 7 bases and J by 4 bases, with 4 bases of the junction left unmatched.

The rearrangement links TRBV19 to TRBJ1-6; perhaps TRBD1 as D (6 bases). V shed 8 bases and J shed 0 bases, with 14 bases lying between them. Germline V CDR1 and CDR2: LNHDA, SQIVND (reference sequence). The CDR3 covers 16 residues. CDR3 bases: TGTGCCAGTCGCGGACAGCAGAGCTCCTATAATTCACCCCTCCACTTT. Encoded protein: CASRGQQSSYNSPLHF.

A word on this clone: One end of the junction does not line up with germline, which may come from a read error. The J gene is TRBJ2-2, the V gene TRBV27; D is perhaps TRBD2 (6 bases). This CDR3 is 14 amino acids long. From germline, CDR1 is MNHEY and CDR2 SMNVEV (reference sequence). The CDR3 DNA reads as TGTGCCAGCAAACGCCGGGGGAACGCCGGGGAGCTGTTTTTT. This sequence encodes CASKRRGNAGELFF.

This chain connects TRBV27 to TRBJ1-1; the D is unclear. V was clipped by 7 bases and J by 0 bases, with 12 bases between them. The CDR3 sequence is 14 residues long. The V gene's germline CDR1 is MNHEY and CDR2 SMNVEV (reference sequence). The CDR3 DNA sequence: TGTGCCAGCAAAACACGAAGATTGAACACTGAAGCTTTCTTT. This sequence encodes CASKTRRLNTEAFF.

The CDR3 protein is CASSLSTQGEQYF. DNA of the CDR3: TGTGCCAGCAGCTTGAGTACCCAGGGCGAGCAGTACTTC. This chain joins TRBV5-4 and TRBJ2-7; TRBD1 might be the D (5 bases). The ends were cut back, 1 base at V and 6 bases at J, with 11 bases in the middle. The CDR3 is 13 residues long. CDR1 is SGHNT, CDR2 YYREEE, per germline (reference sequence).

The count of this clone is one. V gene TRBV7-6 combines with J gene TRBJ1-4, with 7 nucleotides matching TRBD1. Germline V gene sequence: CDR1 SGHVS, CDR2 FNYEAQ. The ends lost 0 bases at V and 7 bases at J; junction bases unmatched: 5. The CDR3 totals 15 residues. In DNA form, the CDR3 reads TGTGCCAGCAGCTTAGCGGGACAGCTATCTGAAAAACTGTTTTTT. It encodes CASSLAGQLSEKLFF.

The chain combines TRBV7-2 with TRBJ2-1, with TRBD2 matching over 10 bases. The V gene end was trimmed by 0 bases and the J gene end by 6 bases; junction bases not matched to a gene: 8. The CDR3 contains 17 residues. CDR1 SGHTA and CDR2 FQGNSA come from the germline V gene. The CDR3 DNA reads TGTGCCAGCAGCTTAGCAGGCGAAACTAGCGGGGCCAATGAGCAGTTCTTC. The encoded protein is CASSLAGETSGANEQFF.

The chain recombines TRBV7-9 with TRBJ1-5; D not certain. This CDR3 contains 15 residues. CDR1 and CDR2 from the germline V gene are SEHNR and FQNEAQ (reference sequence). The V gene lost 4 bases and the J gene lost 6 bases, with 16 bases spanning the gap. The chain's CDR3 is CASSSTGSAGQPQHF. CDR3 in DNA: TGTGCCAGCAGCTCCACGGGGTCGGCTGGTCAGCCCCAGCATTTT.

The chain joins TRBV11-2 to TRBJ1-3, with D hard to call. Between the trimmed V and J ends, which lost 1 base and 5 bases, there was a span of 9 bases. The CDR3 consists of 14 residues. Germline CDR1 is SGHAT and CDR2 is FQNNGV. The CDR3 loop reads CASSLAGRRNTIYF. CDR3 bases: TGTGCCAGCAGCTTAGCTGGCAGGAGAAACACCATATATTTT.

This chain links TRBV2 with TRBJ1-5, with a possible D match to TRBD1 (5 bases). V shed 4 bases and J shed 6 bases, with 16 bases lying between them. This CDR3 region has 15 residues. Germline-derived CDR1 and CDR2 are SNHLY and FYNNEI. The DNA for the CDR3 is TGTGCCAGCAGTGTGGGGCAGGGAGGTGGTCAGCCCCAGCATTTT. Protein sequence: CASSVGQGGGQPQHF. The variable domain in full, with the rest retrieved from reference TRBV2 and TRBJ1-5, is EPEVTQTPSHQVTQMGQEVILRCVPISNHLYFYWYRQILGQKVEFLVSFYNNEISEKSEIFDDQFSVERPDGSNFTLKIRSTKLEDSAMYFCASSVGQGGGQPQHFGDGTRLSIL.

The rearrangement links TRBV6-1 to TRBJ1-6, with 8 bases matching TRBD1. J was trimmed by 5 bases and V by 3 bases; bases with no gene match: 3. The CDR3 has 15 residues. Germline V gene data show CDR1 as MNHNS and CDR2 as SASEGT. CDR3: CASSDEGQDNSPLHF. CDR3 coding DNA: TGTGCCAGCAGTGACGAGGGACAGGATAATTCACCCCTCCACTTT.

J is TRBJ2-2 and V is TRBV6-5; no firm D call. CDR3 length equals 13 residues. The V end lost 7 bases, the J end lost 4 bases, and 10 bases lay between the germline ends. Germline values: CDR1 MNHEY, CDR2 SVGAGI. CDR3 DNA: TGTGCCAGCAAACCATCCGGCACCGGGGAGCTGTTTTTT. This sequence encodes CASKPSGTGELFF.

This chain connects TRBV2 to TRBJ2-4, with D possibly matching TRBD1 (6 bases). The ends were cut back, 4 bases at V and 0 bases at J, with 16 bases in the middle. From germline, CDR1 is SNHLY and CDR2 FYNNEI. The length of the CDR3 is 17 residues. The CDR3 coding sequence is TGTGCCAGCAGTGCGACAGGAAACCAGCTAGCCAAAAACATTCAGTACTTC. It specifies CASSATGNQLAKNIQYF.

The chain carries TRBV2 and TRBJ2-2; 9 bases match TRBD1. There are 18 residues in the CDR3. Trimming at V came to 8 bases and at J to 4 bases, leaving 17 bases not matched to a gene. Germline values: CDR1 SNHLY, CDR2 FYNNEI. The CDR3 region has the DNA TGTGCCAGCGCCATTGCCCACACAGGGGGCTCGGGCACCGGGGAGCTGTTTTTT. Translated: CASAIAHTGGSGTGELFF.

The chain links TRBV11-2 to TRBJ1-2; a possible D gene is TRBD1 (5 bases). Germline assignment: CDR1 SGHAT and CDR2 FQNNGV. The CDR3 loop spans 14 amino acids. V lost 5 bases and J lost 1, with 11 bases in between. The CDR3 DNA reads TGTGCCAGCAGCACTTCAAGGGGTAACTATGGCTACACCTTC. It translates to CASSTSRGNYGYTF.

The V call is TRBV24-1, the J call TRBJ2-3, with 7 bases that match TRBD1. Per germline, CDR1 KGHDR and CDR2 SFDVKD. There are 16 residues in the CDR3. J gave up 7 bases and V 2 bases, and 11 bases lay outside the gene matches. In nucleotides, the CDR3 is TGTGCCACCAGTGATTCTCAAGGGGGCCTACTACATACGCAGTATTTT. Protein sequence: CATSDSQGGLLHTQYF.

V gene TRBV3-1 (or the pseudogene TRBV3-2) combines with J gene TRBJ2-7; D uncertain. CDR1 and CDR2 (germline): LGHDT, YNNKEL (reference sequence). The CDR3 extends over 12 amino acids. Trimming took 2 bases from V and 6 from J, leaving 8 bases between them. DNA for the CDR3: TGTGCCAGCAGCCAAACCCGAGGCGAGCAGTACTTC. It translates to CASSQTRGEQYF.

The gene calls are TRBV4-1 and TRBJ2-2; a weak D match, TRBD2 (5 bases). The CDR3 is 16 amino acids. Trimming took off 2 bases at V and 0 bases at J, with 10 bases between the two ends. CDR1 is MGHRA, CDR2 YSYEKL, per germline. Written as DNA, the CDR3 is TGCGCCAGCAGCCAATGGGGAGACGCGAACACCGGGGAGCTGTTTTTT. Translating it yields CASSQWGDANTGELFF.

This chain connects TRBV7-3 to TRBJ1-2; 10 bases match TRBD1. V lost 4 bases to trimming and J lost 5 bases; unmatched junction nucleotides: 4. Germline V gene lookup returns CDR1 SGHTA and CDR2 FQGTGA. CDR3 size: 14 residues. In DNA form, the CDR3 reads TGTGCCAGCAGCTCCGGGACAGGGGCTTATGGCTACACCTTC. This gives the protein CASSSGTGAYGYTF.

The V and J genes are TRBV30 and TRBJ2-2; D may be TRBD1 (5 bases). The V end lost 3 bases, the J end lost 1 base, and 6 bases lay between the germline ends. CDR3 length: 13 amino acids. Germline V lookup: CDR1 GTSNPN, CDR2 SVGIG (reference sequence). CDR3 protein: CAWSRVNTGELFF. The CDR3 nucleotides are TGTGCCTGGAGCAGGGTGAACACCGGGGAGCTGTTTTTT.

The chain carries TRBV19 and TRBJ1-5; 8 bases map to TRBD1. Germline V gene data show CDR1 as LNHDA and CDR2 as SQIVND (reference sequence). The CDR3 totals 18 residues. J gave up 5 bases and V 1 base, and 13 bases lay outside the gene matches. CDR3 in amino acids: CASSIGPGRGRVDQPQHF. The CDR3 DNA sequence: TGTGCCAGTAGTATAGGGCCAGGCAGGGGGCGGGTAGATCAGCCCCAGCATTTT.